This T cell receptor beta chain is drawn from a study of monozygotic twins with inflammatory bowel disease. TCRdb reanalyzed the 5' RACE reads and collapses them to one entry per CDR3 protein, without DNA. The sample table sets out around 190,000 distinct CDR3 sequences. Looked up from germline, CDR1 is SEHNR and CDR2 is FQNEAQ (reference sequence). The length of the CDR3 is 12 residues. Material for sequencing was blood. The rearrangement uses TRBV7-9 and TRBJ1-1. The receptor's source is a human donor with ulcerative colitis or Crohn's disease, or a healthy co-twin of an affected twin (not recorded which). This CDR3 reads CASTTLDTEAFF.